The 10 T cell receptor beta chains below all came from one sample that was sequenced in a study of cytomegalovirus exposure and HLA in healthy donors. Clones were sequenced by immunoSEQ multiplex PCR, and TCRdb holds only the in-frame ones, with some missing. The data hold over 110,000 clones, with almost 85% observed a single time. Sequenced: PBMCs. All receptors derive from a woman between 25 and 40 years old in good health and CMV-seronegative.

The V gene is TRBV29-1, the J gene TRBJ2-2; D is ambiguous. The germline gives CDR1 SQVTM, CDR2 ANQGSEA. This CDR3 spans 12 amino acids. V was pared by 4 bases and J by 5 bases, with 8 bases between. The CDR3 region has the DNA TGCAGCGTTGGTGAGAGAACCGGGGAGCTGTTTTTT. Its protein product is CSVGERTGELFF.

CDR3 amino acids: CATSRDRRAEAFF. CDR3 sequence (DNA): TGTGCCACCAGCAGAGATAGGAGGGCTGAAGCTTTCTTT. V gene TRBV15 combines with J gene TRBJ1-1; D unclear. The V gene's germline CDR1 is LNHNV and CDR2 YYDKDF (reference sequence). V was clipped by 0 bases and J by 6 bases, with 8 bases between them. This CDR3 comprises 13 residues.

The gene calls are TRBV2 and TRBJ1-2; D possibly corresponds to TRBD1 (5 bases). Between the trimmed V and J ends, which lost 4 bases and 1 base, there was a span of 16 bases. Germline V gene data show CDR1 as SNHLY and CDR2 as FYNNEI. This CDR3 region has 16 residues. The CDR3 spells CASSARQTEVNYGYTF. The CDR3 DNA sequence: TGTGCCAGCAGTGCCCGACAGACGGAAGTTAACTATGGCTACACCTTC.

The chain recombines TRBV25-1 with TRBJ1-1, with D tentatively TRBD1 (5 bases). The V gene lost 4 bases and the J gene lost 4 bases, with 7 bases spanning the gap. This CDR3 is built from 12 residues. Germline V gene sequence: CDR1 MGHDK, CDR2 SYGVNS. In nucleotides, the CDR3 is TGTGCCAGCAGTGCCGGGGGCACTGAAGCTTTCTTT. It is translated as CASSAGGTEAFF.

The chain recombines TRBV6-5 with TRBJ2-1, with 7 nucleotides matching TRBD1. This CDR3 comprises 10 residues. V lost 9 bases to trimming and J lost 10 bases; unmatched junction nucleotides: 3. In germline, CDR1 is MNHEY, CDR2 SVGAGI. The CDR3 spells CASTGVEQFF. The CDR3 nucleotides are TGTGCCAGTACAGGGGTGGAGCAGTTCTTC.

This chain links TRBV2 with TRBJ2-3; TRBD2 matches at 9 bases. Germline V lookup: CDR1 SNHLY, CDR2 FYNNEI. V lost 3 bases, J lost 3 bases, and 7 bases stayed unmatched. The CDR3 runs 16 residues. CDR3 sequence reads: CASSERGGGRTDTQYF. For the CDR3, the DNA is TGTGCCAGCAGTGAGCGGGGGGGAGGGCGAACAGATACGCAGTATTTT.

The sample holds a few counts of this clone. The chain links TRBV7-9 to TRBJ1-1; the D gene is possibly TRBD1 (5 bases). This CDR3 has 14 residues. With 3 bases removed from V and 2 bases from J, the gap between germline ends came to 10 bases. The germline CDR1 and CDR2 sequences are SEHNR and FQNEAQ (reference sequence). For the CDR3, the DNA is TGTGCCAGCAGCTTGGAGGGGCTTAACACTGAAGCTTTCTTT. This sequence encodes CASSLEGLNTEAFF.

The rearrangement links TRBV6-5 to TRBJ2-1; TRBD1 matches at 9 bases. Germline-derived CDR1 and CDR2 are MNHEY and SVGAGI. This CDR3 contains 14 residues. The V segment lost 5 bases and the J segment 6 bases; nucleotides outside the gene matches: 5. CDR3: CASSVPGQGNEQFF. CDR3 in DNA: TGTGCCAGCAGTGTACCGGGACAGGGCAATGAGCAGTTCTTC.

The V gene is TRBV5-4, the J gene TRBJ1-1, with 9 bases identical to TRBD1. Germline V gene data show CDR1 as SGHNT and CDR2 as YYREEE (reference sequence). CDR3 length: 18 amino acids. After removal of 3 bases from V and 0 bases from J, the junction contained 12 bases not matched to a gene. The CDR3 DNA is TGTGCCAGCAGCTCAGGACTGGACAGGGGAAAGGTGAACACTGAAGCTTTCTTT. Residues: CASSSGLDRGKVNTEAFF.

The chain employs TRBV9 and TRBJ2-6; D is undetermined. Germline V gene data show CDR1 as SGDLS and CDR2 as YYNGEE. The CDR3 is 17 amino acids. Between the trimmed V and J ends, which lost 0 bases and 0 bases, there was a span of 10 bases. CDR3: CASSVGPLGSGANVLTF. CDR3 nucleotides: TGTGCCAGCAGCGTAGGACCCCTAGGCTCTGGGGCCAACGTCCTGACTTTC.